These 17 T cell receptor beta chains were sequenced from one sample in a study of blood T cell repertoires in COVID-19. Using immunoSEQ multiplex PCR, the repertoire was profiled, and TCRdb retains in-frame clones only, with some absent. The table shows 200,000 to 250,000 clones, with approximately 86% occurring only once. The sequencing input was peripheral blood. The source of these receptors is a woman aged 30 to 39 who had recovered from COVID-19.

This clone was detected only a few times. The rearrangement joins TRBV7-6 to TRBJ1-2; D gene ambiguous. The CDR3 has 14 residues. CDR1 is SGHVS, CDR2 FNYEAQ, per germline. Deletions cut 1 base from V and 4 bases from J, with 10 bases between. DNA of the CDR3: TGTGCCAGCAGCTTAGTCAGACAAGTCTATGGCTACACCTTC. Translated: CASSLVRQVYGYTF.

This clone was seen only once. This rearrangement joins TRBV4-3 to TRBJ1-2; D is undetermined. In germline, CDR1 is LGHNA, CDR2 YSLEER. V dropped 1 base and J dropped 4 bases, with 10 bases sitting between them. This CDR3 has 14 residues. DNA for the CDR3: TGCGCCAGCAGCCAAGGTCGGGGTGGCTATGGCTACACCTTC. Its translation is CASSQGRGGYGYTF.

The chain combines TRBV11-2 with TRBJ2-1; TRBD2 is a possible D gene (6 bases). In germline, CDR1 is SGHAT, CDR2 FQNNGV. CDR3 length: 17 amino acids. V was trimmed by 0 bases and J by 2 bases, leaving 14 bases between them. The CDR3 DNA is TGTGCCAGCAGCTTAGATTGGGAGGTGGAGACCTACAATGAGCAGTTCTTC. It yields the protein CASSLDWEVETYNEQFF.

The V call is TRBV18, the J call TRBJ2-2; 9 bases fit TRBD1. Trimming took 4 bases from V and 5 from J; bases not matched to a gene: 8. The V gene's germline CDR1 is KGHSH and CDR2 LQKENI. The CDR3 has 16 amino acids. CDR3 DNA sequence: TGTGCCAGCTCACAAGAACAGGGGGCGCGTACCGGGGAGCTGTTTTTT. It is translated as CASSQEQGARTGELFF.

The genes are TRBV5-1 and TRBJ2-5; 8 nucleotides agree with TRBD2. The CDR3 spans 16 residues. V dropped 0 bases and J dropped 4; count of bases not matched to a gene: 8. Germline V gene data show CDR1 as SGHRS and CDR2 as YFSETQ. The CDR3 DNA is TGCGCCAGCAGCTTGGGTCTCCGGGGGGGCTTAGAGACCCAGTACTTC. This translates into CASSLGLRGGLETQYF. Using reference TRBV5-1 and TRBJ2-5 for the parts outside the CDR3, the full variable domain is KAGVTQTPRYLIKTRGQQVTLSCSPISGHRSVSWYQQTPGQGLQFLFEYFSETQRNKGNFPGRFSGRQFSNSRSEMNVSTLELGDSALYLCASSLGLRGGLETQYFGPGTRLLVL.

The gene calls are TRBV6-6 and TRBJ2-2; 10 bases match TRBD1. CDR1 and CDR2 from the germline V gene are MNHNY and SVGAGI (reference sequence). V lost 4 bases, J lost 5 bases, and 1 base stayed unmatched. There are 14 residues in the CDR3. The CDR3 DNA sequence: TGTGCCAGCAGTTGGACAGGGGGAACCGGGGAGCTGTTTTTT. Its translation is CASSWTGGTGELFF.

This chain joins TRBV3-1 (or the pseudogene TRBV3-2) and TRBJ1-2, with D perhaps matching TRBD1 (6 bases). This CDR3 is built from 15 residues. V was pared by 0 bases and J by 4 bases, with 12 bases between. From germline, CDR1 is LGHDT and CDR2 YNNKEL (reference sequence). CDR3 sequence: CASSQEADSIYGYTF. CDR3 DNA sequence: TGTGCCAGCAGCCAAGAGGCGGACAGTATCTATGGCTACACCTTC.

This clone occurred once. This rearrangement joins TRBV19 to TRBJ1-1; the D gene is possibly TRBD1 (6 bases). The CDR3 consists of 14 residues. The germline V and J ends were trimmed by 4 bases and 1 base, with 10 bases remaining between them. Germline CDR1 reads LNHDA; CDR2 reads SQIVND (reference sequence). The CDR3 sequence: CASSTRGWNTEAFF. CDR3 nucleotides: TGTGCCAGTAGTACCAGGGGTTGGAACACTGAAGCTTTCTTT. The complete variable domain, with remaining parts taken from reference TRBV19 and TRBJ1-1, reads DGGITQSPKYLFRKEGQNVTLSCEQNLNHDAMYWYRQDPGQGLRLIYYSQIVNDFQKGDIAEGYSVSREKKESFPLTVTSAQKNPTAFYLCASSTRGWNTEAFFGQGTRLTVV.

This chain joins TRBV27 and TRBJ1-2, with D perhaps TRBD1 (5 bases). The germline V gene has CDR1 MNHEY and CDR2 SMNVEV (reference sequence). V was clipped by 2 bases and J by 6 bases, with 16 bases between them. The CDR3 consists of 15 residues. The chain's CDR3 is CASSLVPPGTDGYTF. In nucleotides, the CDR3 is TGTGCCAGCAGTTTAGTTCCTCCAGGGACTGATGGCTACACCTTC.

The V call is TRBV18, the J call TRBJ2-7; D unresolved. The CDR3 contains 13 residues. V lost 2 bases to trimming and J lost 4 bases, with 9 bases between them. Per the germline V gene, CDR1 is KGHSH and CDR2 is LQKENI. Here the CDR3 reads CASSPASDYEQYF. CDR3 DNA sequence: TGTGCCAGCTCACCAGCCAGCGATTACGAGCAGTACTTC. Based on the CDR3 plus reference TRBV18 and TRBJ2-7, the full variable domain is NAGVMQNPRHLVRRRGQEARLRCSPMKGHSHVYWYRQLPEEGLKFMVYLQKENIIDESGMPKERFSAEFPKEGPSILRIQQVVRGDSAAYFCASSPASDYEQYFGPGTRLTVT.

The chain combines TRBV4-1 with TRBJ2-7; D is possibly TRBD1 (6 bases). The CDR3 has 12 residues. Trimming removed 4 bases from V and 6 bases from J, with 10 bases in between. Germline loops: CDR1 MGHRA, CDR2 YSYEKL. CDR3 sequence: CASSPQGIEQYF. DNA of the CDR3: TGCGCCAGCAGCCCACAGGGAATCGAGCAGTACTTC.

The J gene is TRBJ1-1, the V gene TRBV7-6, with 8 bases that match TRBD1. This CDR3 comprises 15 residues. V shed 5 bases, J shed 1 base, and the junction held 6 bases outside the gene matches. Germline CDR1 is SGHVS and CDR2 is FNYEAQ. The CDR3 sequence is CASSEGQGANTEAFF. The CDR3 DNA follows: TGTGCCAGCAGCGAAGGACAGGGCGCGAACACTGAAGCTTTCTTT. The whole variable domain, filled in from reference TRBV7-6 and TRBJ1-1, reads GAGVSQSPRYKVTKRGQDVALRCDPISGHVSLYWYRQALGQGPEFLTYFNYEAQQDKSGLPNDRFSAERPEGSISTLTIQRTEQRDSAMYRCASSEGQGANTEAFFGQGTRLTVV.

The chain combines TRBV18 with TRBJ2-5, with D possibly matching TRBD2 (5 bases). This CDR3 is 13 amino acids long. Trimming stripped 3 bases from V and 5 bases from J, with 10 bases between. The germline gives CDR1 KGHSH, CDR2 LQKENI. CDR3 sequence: CASSPLASETQYF. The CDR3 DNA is TGTGCCAGCTCACCGCTAGCTTCTGAGACCCAGTACTTC. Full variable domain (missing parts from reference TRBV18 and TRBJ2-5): NAGVMQNPRHLVRRRGQEARLRCSPMKGHSHVYWYRQLPEEGLKFMVYLQKENIIDESGMPKERFSAEFPKEGPSILRIQQVVRGDSAAYFCASSPLASETQYFGPGTRLLVL.

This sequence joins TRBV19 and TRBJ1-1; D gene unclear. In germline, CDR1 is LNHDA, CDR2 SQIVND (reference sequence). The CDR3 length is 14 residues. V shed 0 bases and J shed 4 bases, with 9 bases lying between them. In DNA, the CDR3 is TGTGCCAGTAGTATAGAATTCGTCAGCACTGAAGCTTTCTTT. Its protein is CASSIEFVSTEAFF.

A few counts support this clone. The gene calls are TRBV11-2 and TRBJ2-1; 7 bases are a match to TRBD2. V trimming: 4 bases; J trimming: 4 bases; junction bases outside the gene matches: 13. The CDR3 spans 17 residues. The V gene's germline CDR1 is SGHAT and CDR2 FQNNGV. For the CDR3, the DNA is TGTGCCAGCAGCTCCCTTCCGCCGGGGGGTGGTTACAATGAGCAGTTCTTC. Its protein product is CASSSLPPGGGYNEQFF. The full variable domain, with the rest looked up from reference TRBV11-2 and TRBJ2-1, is EAGVAQSPRYKIIEKRQSVAFWCNPISGHATLYWYQQILGQGPKLLIQFQNNGVVDDSQLPKDRFSAERLKGVDSTLKIQPAKLEDSAVYLCASSSLPPGGGYNEQFFGPGTRLTVL.

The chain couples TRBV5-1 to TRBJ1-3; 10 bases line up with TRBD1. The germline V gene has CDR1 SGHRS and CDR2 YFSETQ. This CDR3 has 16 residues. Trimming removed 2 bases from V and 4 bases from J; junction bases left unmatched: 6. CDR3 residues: CASSLPGTGVGNTIYF. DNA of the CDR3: TGCGCCAGCAGCTTACCCGGGACAGGGGTCGGAAACACCATATATTTT.

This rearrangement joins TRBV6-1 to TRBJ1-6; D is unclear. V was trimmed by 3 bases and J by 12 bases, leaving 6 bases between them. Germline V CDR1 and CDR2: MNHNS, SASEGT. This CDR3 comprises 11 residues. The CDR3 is CASSDPLPLHF. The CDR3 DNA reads TGTGCCAGCAGTGACCCCCTACCCCTCCACTTT.